The 17 T cell receptor beta chains given below trace back to one sample, sequenced in a study of T cells in localized non-small cell lung cancer. The method was immunoSEQ multiplex PCR; TCRdb's version includes in-frame clones alone and lacks a portion of them. There are tens of thousands of clones in the sample; about nine tenths occur only once, and 4.2% lies in the top ten. This sample comprised peripheral blood mononuclear cells, obtained before any cancer treatment. These receptor sequences come from a woman aged 35-75 years with stage III lung adenocarcinoma.

This clone came up once. The chain links TRBV30 to TRBJ2-1, with 10 bases fitting TRBD2. From germline, CDR1 is GTSNPN and CDR2 SVGIG (reference sequence). CDR3 length: 14 residues. Trimming took 4 bases from V and 15 from J; bases not matched to a gene: 15. The CDR3 DNA reads TGTGCCTGGAAAAAGCCTAGCGGGAGCTTCAGGGGGTTCTTC. Translating it yields CAWKKPSGSFRGFF.

The CDR3 loop is CASSPGLNTGELFF. Written as DNA, the CDR3 is TGTGCCAGCAGCCCGGGACTGAACACCGGGGAGCTGTTTTTT. The chain has TRBV7-9 and TRBJ2-2; the D gene is possibly TRBD2 (6 bases). Trimming removed 5 bases at V and 1 base at J, with 8 bases between. The CDR3 is made up of 14 amino acids. Germline CDR1 reads SEHNR; CDR2 reads FQNEAQ (reference sequence).

The CDR3 nucleotides read TGTGCCAGCAGTTCCCCCGGCCTAGCGGGAGGTCGCAATGAGCAGTTCTTC. Encoded protein: CASSSPGLAGGRNEQFF. The chain has TRBV28 and TRBJ2-1; 11 nucleotides align to TRBD2. The CDR3 contains 17 residues. V lost 4 bases, J lost 6 bases, and 11 bases stayed unmatched. Looked up from germline, CDR1 is MDHEN and CDR2 is SYDVKM. Combining the CDR3 with reference TRBV28 and TRBJ2-1 gives the whole variable domain DVKVTQSSRYLVKRTGEKVFLECVQDMDHENMFWYRQDPGLGLRLIYFSYDVKMKEKGDIPEGYSVSREKKERFSLILESASTNQTSMYLCASSSPGLAGGRNEQFFGPGTRLTVL.

This rearrangement joins TRBV11-2 to TRBJ2-1; 11 bases are shared with TRBD2. This CDR3 region has 18 residues. Germline V lookup: CDR1 SGHAT, CDR2 FQNNGV. V lost 5 bases, J lost 1 base, and 10 bases stayed unmatched. In nucleotides, the CDR3 is TGTGCCAGCAGCCCCGGGGGTAGCGGGAGGGGGTCCTACAATGAGCAGTTCTTC. Translating it yields CASSPGGSGRGSYNEQFF.

This clone was seen once. The CDR3 region has the DNA TGTGCCAGCAGCGTAGCGGGCGGGAGGATTGATGAGCAGTTCTTC. The encoded protein is CASSVAGGRIDEQFF. The chain carries TRBV9 and TRBJ2-1; 8 nucleotides agree with TRBD2. The CDR3 has 15 amino acids. V trimming: 0 bases; J trimming: 8 bases; junction bases outside the gene matches: 7. Per the germline V gene, CDR1 is SGDLS and CDR2 is YYNGEE.

The genes are TRBV30 and TRBJ1-1; TRBD1 agrees at 7 bases. The CDR3 sequence is 16 residues long. Germline values: CDR1 GTSNPN, CDR2 SVGIG (reference sequence). V was clipped by 1 base and J by 0 bases; unmatched bases: 8. The CDR3: CAWSEPTGALNTEAFF. CDR3 bases: TGTGCCTGGAGTGAACCCACAGGGGCCTTGAACACTGAAGCTTTCTTT.

This chain connects TRBV18 to TRBJ2-1; D gene ambiguous. Germline CDR1 is KGHSH and CDR2 is LQKENI. The CDR3 is made up of 14 amino acids. V was cut by 0 bases and J by 6 bases, with 9 bases left in between. The DNA of the CDR3 is TGTGCCAGCTCACCACCGCAAGGGTTCAATGAGCAGTTCTTC. Translated, it gives CASSPPQGFNEQFF.

CDR3 in amino acids: CASSEWRAYGYTF. The CDR3 coding sequence is TGTGCCAGCAGTGAATGGAGGGCGTATGGCTACACCTTC. The chain is built from TRBV6-1 and TRBJ1-2; no clear D gene. Trimming took off 2 bases at V and 5 bases at J, with 9 bases between the two ends. Per germline, CDR1 MNHNS and CDR2 SASEGT. The CDR3 runs 13 residues.

The CDR3 DNA follows: TGTGCCAGCAGCGGGACAGGCGGTCAGCCCCAGCATTTT. Translating gives CASSGTGGQPQHF. The gene calls are TRBV27 and TRBJ1-5; 8 bases fit TRBD1. V dropped 6 bases and J dropped 6; count of bases not matched to a gene: 4. The CDR3 totals 13 residues. Germline V CDR1 and CDR2: MNHEY, SMNVEV (reference sequence).

J is TRBJ1-1 and V is TRBV7-6, with D unresolved. Trimming left V 8 bases short and J 5 bases short, with 15 bases between. Germline CDR1 SGHVS, CDR2 FNYEAQ. The CDR3 has 13 residues. The chain's CDR3 is CASGKVVGTEAFF. CDR3 nucleotide sequence: TGTGCCAGCGGTAAGGTAGTCGGGACTGAAGCTTTCTTT.

The CDR3 spells CASSQDQKRGGGYEQYF. CDR3 DNA: TGTGCCAGCAGCCAAGATCAGAAGCGGGGGGGCGGCTACGAGCAGTACTTC. The chain links TRBV4-2 to TRBJ2-7; 10 bases are shared with TRBD2. The CDR3 is made up of 17 amino acids. J was trimmed by 3 bases and V by 0 bases; bases with no gene match: 8. Germline CDR1 and CDR2: LGHNA and YNFKEQ.

This chain joins TRBV29-1 and TRBJ1-3; TRBD1 matches at 8 bases. The CDR3 sequence is 14 residues long. With 7 bases clipped from V and 2 bases from J, the junction kept 7 bases outside the gene matches. CDR1 and CDR2 from the germline V gene are SQVTM and ANQGSEA. The CDR3 sequence: CSALQGGAGNTIYF. The CDR3 DNA follows: TGCAGCGCCCTACAGGGGGGGGCTGGAAACACCATATATTTT. Full variable domain (missing parts from reference TRBV29-1 and TRBJ1-3): SAVISQKPSRDICQRGTSLTIQCQVDSQVTMMFWYRQQPGQSLTLIATANQGSEATYESGFVIDKFPISRPNLTFSTLTVSNMSPEDSSIYLCSALQGGAGNTIYFGEGSWLTVV.

The V call is TRBV7-9, the J call TRBJ1-2; D possibly corresponds to TRBD1 (5 bases). CDR1 SEHNR and CDR2 FQNEAQ come from the germline V gene (reference sequence). The V end was cut by 4 bases, the J end by 4 bases, with 10 bases between. This CDR3 has 13 residues. Written as DNA, the CDR3 is TGTGCCAGCAGCTGGGGGACGGCCTATGGCTACACCTTC. As protein: CASSWGTAYGYTF.

The chain joins TRBV5-4 to TRBJ1-1; possible D gene TRBD1, 5 bases. V was shortened by 4 bases and J by 5 bases, with 12 bases between the two germline ends. The length of the CDR3 is 13 residues. The germline V gene has CDR1 SGHNT and CDR2 YYREEE (reference sequence). CDR3 amino acids: CASSLGGGTEAFF. CDR3 DNA sequence: TGTGCCAGCAGCCTCGGGGGGGGGACTGAAGCTTTCTTT.

The chain is built from TRBV23-1 and TRBJ2-6; D is unclear. TRBV23-1 is an open reading frame, and its role is uncertain. There are 15 residues in the CDR3. The germline V and J ends were trimmed by 4 bases and 0 bases, with 7 bases remaining between them. CDR3 protein: CASSRHGSGANVLTF. CDR3 bases: TGCGCCAGCAGTCGGCACGGCTCTGGGGCCAACGTCCTGACTTTC.

J is TRBJ2-5 and V is TRBV25-1, with TRBD1 as a possible D gene (6 bases). CDR1 MGHDK and CDR2 SYGVNS come from the germline V gene. With 7 bases removed from V and 2 bases from J, the gap between germline ends came to 14 bases. This CDR3 is built from 14 residues. The CDR3 nucleotides are TGTGCCAGCAAAGGACAGCCATTACAAGAGACCCAGTACTTC. Residues: CASKGQPLQETQYF.

The chain recombines TRBV5-1 with TRBJ1-6; no reliable D call. The CDR3 loop spans 15 amino acids. Deletions cut 2 bases from V and 7 bases from J, with 13 bases between. Germline-derived CDR1 and CDR2 are SGHRS and YFSETQ. Here the CDR3 DNA reads TGCGCCAGCAGCTTCCTAGAAGGCAACAATTCACCCCTCCACTTT. The encoded protein is CASSFLEGNNSPLHF.